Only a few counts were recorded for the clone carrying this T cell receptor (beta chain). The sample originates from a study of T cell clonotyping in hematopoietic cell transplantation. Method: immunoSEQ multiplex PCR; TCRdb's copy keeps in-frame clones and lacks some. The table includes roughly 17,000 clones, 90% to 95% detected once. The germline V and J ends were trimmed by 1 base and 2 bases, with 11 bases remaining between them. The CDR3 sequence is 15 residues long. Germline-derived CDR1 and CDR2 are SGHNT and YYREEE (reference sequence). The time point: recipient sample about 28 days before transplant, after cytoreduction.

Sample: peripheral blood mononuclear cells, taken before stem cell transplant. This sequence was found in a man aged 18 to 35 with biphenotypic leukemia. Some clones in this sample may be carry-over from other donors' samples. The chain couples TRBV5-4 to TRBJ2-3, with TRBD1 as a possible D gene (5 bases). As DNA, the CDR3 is TGTGCCAGCAGCTTGCACGGCAGGGTCACAGATACGCAGTATTTT. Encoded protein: CASSLHGRVTDTQYF.